The 24 T cell receptor beta chains reported below all come from one sample, sequenced in a study of cytomegalovirus exposure and HLA in healthy donors. A multiplex PCR was run with 60 Vbeta primers and 13 Jbeta primers. Produced via immunoSEQ multiplex PCR; TCRdb's table is partial and in-frame only. The table has 150,000 or so clones, over 70% seen once. The sample taken for sequencing was PBMCs. The receptors derive from a man between 25 and 39 years old in good health and CMV-seronegative.

In its sample, this clone was seen a few times. The chain employs TRBV6-4 and TRBJ2-5, with 11 bases aligning to TRBD2. This CDR3 region has 16 residues. Unmatched junction bases numbered 4, after V lost 3 bases and J lost 1 base. Germline assignment: CDR1 MRHNA and CDR2 SNTAGT. The CDR3 nucleotides read TGTGCCAGCAGTGAGTCCGGGACTAGCGGCCAAGAGACCCAGTACTTC. Translating it yields CASSESGTSGQETQYF.

This clone was recorded once. The rearrangement joins TRBV2 to TRBJ2-7; the D is unclear. The V end lost 6 bases, the J end lost 2 bases, and 11 bases lay between the germline ends. This CDR3 contains 13 residues. Germline V gene data show CDR1 as SNHLY and CDR2 as FYNNEI. The CDR3 is CASSSHVAYEQYF. In DNA form, the CDR3 reads TGTGCCAGCAGCTCACATGTTGCCTACGAGCAGTACTTC.

The chain employs TRBV5-6 and TRBJ1-5; 8 bases agree with TRBD1. V was pared by 0 bases and J by 2 bases, with 10 bases of the junction left unmatched. Germline V lookup: CDR1 SGHDT, CDR2 YYEEEE. The CDR3 is 18 amino acids. The CDR3 coding sequence is TGTGCCAGCAGCTTGGGGGACAGGTCCTCGCAAGGCAATCAGCCCCAGCATTTT. Residues: CASSLGDRSSQGNQPQHF. The full variable domain, completed using reference TRBV5-6 and TRBJ1-5, is DAGVTQSPTHLIKTRGQQVTLRCSPKSGHDTVSWYQQALGQGPQFIFQYYEEEERQRGNFPDRFSGHQFPNYSSELNVNALLLGDSALYLCASSLGDRSSQGNQPQHFGDGTRLSIL.

This clone was counted once. The chain is built from TRBV5-1 and TRBJ2-5, with TRBD2 matching 7 bases. Germline lookup yields CDR1 SGHRS and CDR2 YFSETQ. The V and J ends lost 0 bases and 5 bases, in that order; junction bases with no gene match: 7. The CDR3 extends over 15 amino acids. The CDR3 region is CASSLAPGGGETQYF. Written as DNA, the CDR3 is TGCGCCAGCAGCTTGGCCCCGGGGGGAGGGGAGACCCAGTACTTC.

The V and J genes are TRBV15 and TRBJ2-3; 11 nucleotides line up with TRBD2. The CDR3 length is 15 residues. Germline V lookup: CDR1 LNHNV, CDR2 YYDKDF (reference sequence). V dropped 2 bases and J dropped 5; count of bases not matched to a gene: 3. CDR3 protein: CATSRSGTSGDTQYF. The DNA of the CDR3 is TGTGCCACCAGCAGATCTGGGACTAGCGGAGATACGCAGTATTTT.

The V and J genes are TRBV5-5 and TRBJ2-2; maybe TRBD1 (6 bases). Germline assignment: CDR1 SGHKS and CDR2 YYEKEE (reference sequence). The CDR3 consists of 16 residues. Between the trimmed V and J ends, which lost 1 base and 7 bases, there was a span of 17 bases. Here the CDR3 reads CASSLFGVGTIGELFF. CDR3 nucleotides: TGTGCCAGCAGCTTGTTCGGGGTGGGGACAATCGGGGAGCTGTTTTTT.

The chain couples TRBV6-1 to TRBJ1-1, with unresolved D. The CDR3 contains 15 residues. The V end lost 1 base, the J end lost 1 base, and 10 bases lay between the germline ends. Germline lookup yields CDR1 MNHNS and CDR2 SASEGT. CDR3 sequence reads: CASSEGVGPNTEAFF. CDR3 bases: TGTGCCAGCAGTGAAGGAGTGGGCCCGAACACTGAAGCTTTCTTT.

This chain connects TRBV4-1 to TRBJ2-7; D gene uncertain. CDR1 MGHRA and CDR2 YSYEKL come from the germline V gene. CDR3 length equals 13 residues. Trimming pared 0 bases from V and 2 bases from J, leaving 5 bases between. CDR3 nucleotide sequence: TGCGCCAGCAGCCAAGATCTAACCTACGAGCAGTACTTC. Translation: CASSQDLTYEQYF.

The chain joins TRBV11-2 to TRBJ2-1, with D possibly TRBD1 on 6 matching bases. This CDR3 spans 17 amino acids. The ends were cut back, 1 base at V and 4 bases at J, with 17 bases in the middle. Germline values: CDR1 SGHAT, CDR2 FQNNGV. CDR3 loop: CASSLGGTSMGYNEQFF. CDR3 sequence (DNA): TGTGCCAGCAGCTTAGGGGGGACATCTATGGGGTACAATGAGCAGTTCTTC.

The chain recombines TRBV6-1 with TRBJ1-5, with D perhaps matching TRBD1 (6 bases). CDR3 length: 12 residues. Trimming left V 3 bases short and J 6 bases short, with 6 bases between. Looked up from germline, CDR1 is MNHNS and CDR2 is SASEGT. CDR3 coding DNA: TGTGCCAGCAGTGACAGGGGTCAGCCCCAGCATTTT. It translates to CASSDRGQPQHF.

V and J are TRBV30 and TRBJ1-6; 7 bases match TRBD1. The CDR3 consists of 15 residues. Germline CDR1 is GTSNPN and CDR2 is SVGIG (reference sequence). V was clipped by 6 bases and J by 0 bases; unmatched bases: 5. CDR3 bases: TGTGCCTGCCGGGGGACAGTCTCCTATAATTCACCCCTCCACTTT. Translating gives CACRGTVSYNSPLHF. The entire variable domain, with the rest obtained from reference TRBV30 and TRBJ1-6, is as follows: SQTIHQWPATLVQPVGSPLSLECTVEGTSNPNLYWYRQAAGRGLQLLFYSVGIGQISSEVPQNLSASRPQDRQFILSSKKLLLSDSGFYLCACRGTVSYNSPLHFGNGTRLTVT.

J is TRBJ1-1 and V is TRBV15; 10 bases are a match to TRBD1. The germline V gene encodes CDR1 LNHNV and CDR2 YYDKDF (reference sequence). The CDR3 covers 16 residues. The junction had 7 bases not matched to a gene; V was cut back by 0 bases and J by 6 bases. Here the CDR3 DNA reads TGTGCCACCAGCAGAGATAGGACAGGGGGTGGGTCTGAAGCTTTCTTT. Residues: CATSRDRTGGGSEAFF.

In its sample, this clone was seen a few times. The CDR3 region has the DNA TGTGCCAGCAGCTTAGCGGGACTAGCGGGGAATGAGCAGTTCTTC. It specifies CASSLAGLAGNEQFF. This chain links TRBV11-2 with TRBJ2-1; 13 nucleotides agree with TRBD2. CDR1 SGHAT and CDR2 FQNNGV come from the germline V gene. The CDR3 is 15 amino acids. Trimming at V came to 1 base and at J to 7 bases, leaving 1 base not matched to a gene. Full variable domain (missing parts from reference TRBV11-2 and TRBJ2-1): EAGVAQSPRYKIIEKRQSVAFWCNPISGHATLYWYQQILGQGPKLLIQFQNNGVVDDSQLPKDRFSAERLKGVDSTLKIQPAKLEDSAVYLCASSLAGLAGNEQFFGPGTRLTVL.

J is TRBJ2-5 and V is TRBV5-4; 9 positions agree with TRBD2. The germline gives CDR1 SGHNT, CDR2 YYREEE (reference sequence). V trimming: 2 bases; J trimming: 5 bases; junction bases outside the gene matches: 7. CDR3 length: 15 amino acids. CDR3 in DNA: TGTGCCAGCAGCTTAGGGGAGCTAGCGGGGGAGACCCAGTACTTC. Protein product: CASSLGELAGETQYF.

The V and J genes are TRBV6-6 and TRBJ2-7, with D perhaps TRBD1 (5 bases). CDR1 is MNHNY and CDR2 is SVGAGI in the germline V gene (reference sequence). The CDR3 runs to 13 residues. V lost 5 bases, J lost 1 base, and 9 bases lay in between. In DNA, the CDR3 is TGTGCCAGCAGTACTACAGGTTCCTACGAGCAGTACTTC. Amino acids: CASSTTGSYEQYF.

This chain connects TRBV2 to TRBJ2-3; the match to TRBD1 covers 8 bases. This CDR3 has 15 residues. Germline loops: CDR1 SNHLY, CDR2 FYNNEI. The V and J ends lost 5 bases and 0 bases, in that order; junction bases with no gene match: 4. The CDR3 region has the DNA TGTGCCAGCAGTCGAAGACAGGGGAGCACAGATACGCAGTATTTT. Protein sequence: CASSRRQGSTDTQYF.

This clone was counted a few times. The chain recombines TRBV13 with TRBJ2-7; 7 bases map to TRBD1. The CDR3 runs to 15 residues. Unmatched junction bases numbered 6, after V lost 4 bases and J lost 0 bases. Germline values: CDR1 PRHDT, CDR2 FYEKMQ (reference sequence). CDR3 DNA: TGTGCCAGCAGCTCCCGGACAGGAAGCTCCTACGAGCAGTACTTC. Residues: CASSSRTGSSYEQYF.

This clone occurred once. The chain has TRBV5-4 and TRBJ1-3; D is unresolved. Germline V CDR1 and CDR2: SGHNT, YYREEE (reference sequence). Trimming pared 0 bases from V and 0 bases from J, leaving 7 bases between. This CDR3 comprises 15 residues. The CDR3 sequence is CASSLDPDSGNTIYF. DNA for the CDR3: TGTGCCAGCAGCTTGGACCCAGACTCTGGAAACACCATATATTTT.

The chain couples TRBV5-6 to TRBJ2-5, with TRBD2 identical over 8 bases. V shed 4 bases and J 4 bases; nucleotides not matched to a gene: 9. The germline gives CDR1 SGHDT, CDR2 YYEEEE. The CDR3 runs 15 residues. Written as DNA, the CDR3 is TGTGCCAGCAGCCCCTTAGCCAGCGGGGGAGAGACCCAGTACTTC. Translation gives CASSPLASGGETQYF.

The chain couples TRBV19 to TRBJ1-5; 8 bases match TRBD1. This CDR3 contains 15 residues. Trimming cost V 5 bases and J 4 bases; bases outside gene matches: 7. Germline CDR1 LNHDA, CDR2 SQIVND (reference sequence). CDR3 region: CASSDGTGWNQPQHF. CDR3 DNA sequence: TGTGCCAGTAGTGACGGGACAGGCTGGAATCAGCCCCAGCATTTT. Filled out from reference TRBV19 and TRBJ1-5, the complete variable domain reads DGGITQSPKYLFRKEGQNVTLSCEQNLNHDAMYWYRQDPGQGLRLIYYSQIVNDFQKGDIAEGYSVSREKKESFPLTVTSAQKNPTAFYLCASSDGTGWNQPQHFGDGTRLSIL.

In this sample, this clone turned up a few times. This chain uses TRBV5-1 with TRBJ1-2; the D gene is possibly TRBD1 (6 bases). CDR3 length: 15 amino acids. Germline CDR1 is SGHRS and CDR2 is YFSETQ. Between the trimmed V and J ends, which lost 4 bases and 10 bases, there was a span of 23 bases. This chain's CDR3 is CASSPEGDPTGFYTF. In DNA, the CDR3 is TGCGCCAGCAGCCCCGAGGGGGACCCCACGGGGTTCTACACCTTC.

Only a few counts were recorded for this clone. The chain couples TRBV11-3 to TRBJ2-2; D is perhaps TRBD1 (6 bases). CDR1 and CDR2 from the germline V gene are SGHNT and YENEEA. Deletions cut 5 bases from V and 6 bases from J, with 16 bases between. This CDR3 is built from 15 residues. This chain's CDR3 is CASSPEGTSSGELFF. The CDR3 nucleotides are TGTGCCAGCAGCCCAGAGGGGACAAGCTCCGGGGAGCTGTTTTTT.

The sample holds a few counts of this clone. This rearrangement joins TRBV6-5 to TRBJ2-1; D is unresolved. The CDR3 spans 13 residues. The V end lost 6 bases, the J end lost 5 bases, and 11 bases lay between the germline ends. Germline-derived CDR1 and CDR2 are MNHEY and SVGAGI. In DNA form, the CDR3 reads TGTGCCAGCAGGTTTTCAAGAGACAATGAGCAGTTCTTC. It translates to CASRFSRDNEQFF.

The gene calls are TRBV14 and TRBJ2-5; D gene uncertain. This CDR3 is 17 amino acids long. CDR1 and CDR2 from the germline V gene are SGHDN and FVKESK. Trimming stripped 4 bases from V and 1 base from J, with 19 bases between. Here the CDR3 DNA reads TGTGCCAGCAGCCGCGCTAGGTTGGGTCGCCCCCAAGAGACCCAGTACTTC. This gives the protein CASSRARLGRPQETQYF.